A single sample gave rise to the 13 T cell receptor beta chains below, sequenced in a study of T-cell memory formation after mild COVID-19. MiXCR was run by TCRdb on the 5' RACE reads, yielding one entry per CDR3 protein. The sample shows 80,000 to 130,000 distinct CDR3 sequences, more than 9.5% of them seen only once. Source material: PBMCs or a T cell subset sorted from them (not recorded which). All receptors come from a man younger than 30 who had mild COVID-19 (a few samples of this study predate the infection). Cell type and time point are not known.

This chain joins TRBV4-2 and TRBJ1-6; D remains unclear. CDR1 is LGHNA, CDR2 YNFKEQ, per germline. V was cut by 1 base and J by 14 bases, with 9 bases left in between. This CDR3 spans 12 amino acids. The CDR3 loop reads CASSQVPGALHF. The CDR3 nucleotides are TGTGCCAGCAGCCAAGTACCTGGGGCCCTCCACTTT.

This clonotype was seen more than once but under ten times. The V and J genes are TRBV3-1 and TRBJ1-1; D gene ambiguous. V shed 3 bases and J shed 4 bases, with 18 bases lying between them. Germline lookup yields CDR1 LGHDT and CDR2 YNNKEL (reference sequence). The CDR3 runs to 16 residues. CDR3 in DNA: TGTGCCAGCAGCCAGGTAAGGACCGGGAGAGGCACTGAAGCTTTCTTT. Its translation: CASSQVRTGRGTEAFF.

The chain uses TRBV2 and TRBJ1-1; D is possibly TRBD1 (5 bases). CDR3 size: 14 residues. Per the germline V gene, CDR1 is SNHLY and CDR2 is FYNNEI. V lost 4 bases and J lost 4, with 13 bases in between. CDR3 nucleotides: TGTGCCAGCAGTGCAAGCCGGGACGGCACTGAAGCTTTCTTT. The encoded protein is CASSASRDGTEAFF.

This clonotype was counted a few times. The CDR3, as DNA: TGCAGTGCTAGCCGACACGGAGCGACCGGGGAGCTGTTTTTT. It yields the protein CSASRHGATGELFF. The chain couples TRBV20-1 to TRBJ2-2; D not resolved. Trimming removed 3 bases from V and 5 bases from J, with 13 bases in between. CDR1 is DFQATT and CDR2 is SNEGSKA in the germline V gene (reference sequence). This CDR3 has 14 residues.

This clonotype came up a few times. The chain joins TRBV5-1 to TRBJ2-5, with a tentative D call TRBD2 (5 bases). The germline V gene has CDR1 SGHRS and CDR2 YFSETQ. The CDR3 extends over 16 amino acids. The V and J ends lost 4 bases and 5 bases respectively, with 21 bases between them. CDR3 bases: TGCGCCAGCAGCCATGAGAGGGCGGCTCTTGGGGAGACCCAGTACTTC. Protein product: CASSHERAALGETQYF.

This clonotype was recorded many times. The V gene is TRBV4-1, the J gene TRBJ1-5, with a tentative D call TRBD1 (6 bases). The length of the CDR3 is 18 residues. Germline CDR1 reads MGHRA; CDR2 reads YSYEKL. V shed 2 bases and J shed 3 bases, with 20 bases lying between them. As DNA, the CDR3 is TGCGCCAGCAGCCAATTGCAGCGCCGGGGGGCTATCAATCAGCCCCAGCATTTT. Amino acids: CASSQLQRRGAINQPQHF.

In its sample, this clonotype was seen many times. The CDR3 nucleotides read TGTGCCAGCAGTTTAGGGGTGGGCACCTCCTACGAGCAGTACTTC. Translation: CASSLGVGTSYEQYF. This chain joins TRBV27 and TRBJ2-7; no clear D. This CDR3 comprises 15 residues. Between the trimmed V and J ends, which lost 2 bases and 0 bases, there was a span of 11 bases. Germline lookup yields CDR1 MNHEY and CDR2 SMNVEV (reference sequence).

This clonotype was seen a handful of times. The chain recombines TRBV4-1 with TRBJ2-3, with 8 positions matching TRBD1. From germline, CDR1 is MGHRA and CDR2 YSYEKL. V lost 3 bases to trimming and J lost 3 bases; unmatched junction nucleotides: 5. The CDR3 is 15 residues long. The CDR3 spells CASSHGQGGTDTQYF. The CDR3 coding sequence is TGCGCCAGCAGCCACGGACAGGGCGGGACAGATACGCAGTATTTT.

The chain uses TRBV4-2 and TRBJ2-4; D remains unclear. Germline CDR1 reads LGHNA; CDR2 reads YNFKEQ. This CDR3 spans 18 amino acids. V was shortened by 1 base and J by 1 base, with 17 bases between the two germline ends. The DNA for the CDR3 is TGTGCCAGCAGCCAAGGCGGCTCTCTAGAGTCCGCCAAAAACATTCAGTACTTC. This translates into CASSQGGSLESAKNIQYF.

V usage is TRBV5-1 and J usage is TRBJ1-4, with D perhaps matching TRBD1 (6 bases). Germline CDR1 reads SGHRS; CDR2 reads YFSETQ. Trimming cost V 0 bases and J 6 bases, with 12 bases left between them. The CDR3 is 15 amino acids. DNA of the CDR3: TGCGCCAGCAGCTTGGCGGGGGGCTTTGATGAAAAACTGTTTTTT. As protein: CASSLAGGFDEKLFF. The full variable domain, its missing parts supplied by reference TRBV5-1 and TRBJ1-4, is KAGVTQTPRYLIKTRGQQVTLSCSPISGHRSVSWYQQTPGQGLQFLFEYFSETQRNKGNFPGRFSGRQFSNSRSEMNVSTLELGDSALYLCASSLAGGFDEKLFFGSGTQLSVL.

This sequence joins TRBV7-9 and TRBJ1-6; D call uncertain. Germline V gene data show CDR1 as SEHNR and CDR2 as FQNEAQ (reference sequence). Trimming left V 2 bases short and J 10 bases short, with 18 bases between. This CDR3 region has 16 residues. CDR3 loop: CASSLSSGSPRSPLHF. CDR3 DNA: TGTGCCAGCAGCTTATCGTCTGGCTCGCCTCGGTCACCCCTCCACTTT.

A few counts support this clonotype. The V and J genes are TRBV4-1 and TRBJ1-5; TRBD1 is a possible D gene (6 bases). CDR1 is MGHRA, CDR2 YSYEKL, per germline. Trimming shortened V by 1 base and J by 11 bases, and 15 bases separated the two germline ends. The CDR3 loop spans 14 amino acids. CDR3 DNA sequence: TGCGCCAGCAGCCAAGTAGGGGGTTCGCCGGCCCAGCATTTT. It specifies CASSQVGGSPAQHF.

This rearrangement joins TRBV7-8 to TRBJ2-5; D uncertain. V shed 1 base and J shed 3 bases, with 9 bases lying between them. Germline assignment: CDR1 SGHVS and CDR2 FQNEAQ. There are 14 residues in the CDR3. The CDR3 DNA follows: TGTGCCAGCAGCTTAGAATGGACGGAAGAGACCCAGTACTTC. It codes for CASSLEWTEETQYF.